Sequencing of this T cell receptor (beta chain) was carried out in a study of blood T cell repertoires in COVID-19 (TCRdb year 2020). Regarding the research as a whole: Collaborator samples came from the United States, Italy and Spain and covered acute and convalescent phases of COVID-19. The material from the prospective study consisted of cDNA or gDNA derived from T cells, B-cell-depleted T cells, or PBMCs. The dataset comprised deeply sampled blood TCRbeta repertoires from subjects exposed to, actively infected with, or recovered from COVID-19. HLA class I and class II types, where available, came from metadata supplied by the sample provider rather than from assay-based typing. Samples were obtained from the ongoing ImmuneRACE study (first 160 participants) and from some 1,200 subjects provided by 6 global collaborators. Nearly every sample came with metadata listing a de-identified subject ID, COVID-19 status, age in years and sex. The repertoires were released in a freely available public database meant as a resource for research on the immune response to SARS-CoV-2. What the study reported, not specific to this receptor: The quantity of clinical and demographic metadata differed by source and by participant and was supplied without curation.

The junction shows trimming of 4 bases on V and 8 bases on J, plus 16 bases between the germline ends. The CDR3 sequence holds 14 residues, the cysteine and phenylalanine included. This entry keeps only the CDR3 DNA: 42 bases, framed from base 1. CDR1 and CDR2, per the germline V gene, are SGHAT and FQNNGV. TCRbeta CDR3 regions were amplified from genomic DNA using the immunoSEQ Assay, a bias-controlled multiplex PCR. The authors' pipeline ran thus. The number of nucleated cells in each sample was estimated from the amplification of reference gene primers within the assay. To quantify the absolute abundance of each unique TCRbeta CDR3 rearrangement, sequence reads were collapsed and filtered. For each sample, productive Simpson clonality was calculated by taking the square root of Simpson's diversity index across productive rearrangements. Sourced from immuneACCESS, this table was stored by TCRdb with only in-frame sequences that have V and J called. A share of the clones is absent; for the studies checked, an unresolved V gene accounts for under half, and the remainder has no known explanation. Clone size and V and J calls were adopted from that table, with D and trimming inferred from the DNA. A total of about 110,000 clones appear in this sample, roughly 87% of them only once. The ten largest clones take up more than 4% of the sample.

Collaborating institutions collected whole blood in K2EDTA tubes following their own protocols. For TCRbeta analysis, collaborators shipped samples in one of three forms: frozen whole blood, isolated PBMCs, or DNA extracted from either of those sample types. This clone was picked up one time. Its antigen has not been determined. No qualities accompany the bases; no much larger clone lies one base away. Sequencing was performed on peripheral blood. The TCR originated in a human donor in a cohort sampled during active COVID-19. The rearrangement joined TRBV11-2 to TRBJ2-3; the D gene cannot be resolved reliably. The encoded CDR3 is CASSSSFSSSTQYF. The nucleotide sequence is TGTGCCAGCAGCTCCTCCTTTAGTAGCAGTACGCAGTATTTT.